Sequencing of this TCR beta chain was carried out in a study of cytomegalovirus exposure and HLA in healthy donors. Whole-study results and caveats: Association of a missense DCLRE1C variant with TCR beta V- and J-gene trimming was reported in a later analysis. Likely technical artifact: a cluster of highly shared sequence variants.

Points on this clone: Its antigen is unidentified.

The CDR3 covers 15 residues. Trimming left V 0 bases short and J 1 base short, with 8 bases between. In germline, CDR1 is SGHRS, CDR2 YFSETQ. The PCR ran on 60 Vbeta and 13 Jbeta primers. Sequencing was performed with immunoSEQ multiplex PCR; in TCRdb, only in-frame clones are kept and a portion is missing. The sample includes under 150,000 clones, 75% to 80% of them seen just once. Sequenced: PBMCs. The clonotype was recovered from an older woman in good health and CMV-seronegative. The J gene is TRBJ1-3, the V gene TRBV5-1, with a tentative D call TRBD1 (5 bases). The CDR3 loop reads CASSLGAGSGNTIYF. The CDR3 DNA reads TGCGCCAGCAGCTTGGGGGCAGGGTCTGGAAACACCATATATTTT.